This T cell receptor (beta chain) was recovered during a study of cytomegalovirus exposure and HLA in healthy donors. Broader study findings: HLA alleles were associated with 18,000 or so TCR beta sequences in a later analysis at 0.05 false discovery rate. Apparent HLA restriction characterized most CMV-associated TCR beta chains in a later analysis.

As for this clone: Antigen unknown.

The PCR used 60 Vbeta and 13 Jbeta primers. Profiled with immunoSEQ multiplex PCR; TCRdb holds only in-frame clones, not every one. The sample includes some 190,000 clones, around 87% of them seen just once. The V and J ends lost 5 bases and 3 bases respectively, with 17 bases between them. CDR1 and CDR2 from the germline V gene are SGHAT and FQNNGV. This CDR3 spans 15 amino acids. The TCR sequence derives from a boy aged 2-9 years in good health and CMV-seronegative. The J gene is TRBJ2-7, the V gene TRBV11-2; no firm D call. The sequencing sample was made of PBMCs. The CDR3 spells CASSPLYLGSYEQYF. The CDR3 DNA reads TGTGCCAGCAGCCCGCTCTATCTCGGTAGCTACGAGCAGTACTTC. The variable domain in full, completed from reference TRBV11-2 and TRBJ2-7, reads EAGVAQSPRYKIIEKRQSVAFWCNPISGHATLYWYQQILGQGPKLLIQFQNNGVVDDSQLPKDRFSAERLKGVDSTLKIQPAKLEDSAVYLCASSPLYLGSYEQYFGPGTRLTVT.